The 6 T cell receptor beta chains given below trace back to one sample, sequenced in a study of cytomegalovirus exposure and HLA in healthy donors (dated by TCRdb to 2016 to 2017). Libraries came from the immunoSEQ multiplex PCR assay. As stored in TCRdb, this immuneACCESS dataset retains in-frame rearrangements with V and J assigned. A fraction of the clones does not appear; measured against another copy, unresolved V genes explain less than half of the discrepancy, and the remainder lacks a known reason. This sample holds about 130,000 clones; 89% were observed only once. The top ten constitute around 1.1% of the sample. Sample: PBMCs. The receptors shown here come from a woman aged 18-29 years in good health and CMV-seronegative.

This chain connects TRBV4-2 to TRBJ2-2; the match to TRBD2 covers 8 bases. Germline-derived CDR1 and CDR2 are LGHNA and YNFKEQ. Unmatched junction bases numbered 11, after V lost 1 base and J lost 7 bases. This CDR3 has 17 amino acids. In DNA, the CDR3 is TGTGCCAGCAGCCAAGTCTCTACGGGACTAGTGGGCGGGGAGCTGTTTTTT. It is translated as CASSQVSTGLVGGELFF.

The chain couples TRBV15 to TRBJ2-5, with TRBD1 identical over 7 bases. Germline V gene data show CDR1 as LNHNV and CDR2 as YYDKDF (reference sequence). V dropped 0 bases and J dropped 9; count of bases not matched to a gene: 10. The CDR3 has 15 amino acids. This chain's CDR3 is CATSRDLTGADAQYF. CDR3 nucleotides: TGTGCCACCAGCAGAGATCTTACAGGGGCTGATGCCCAGTACTTC. Combining the CDR3 with reference TRBV15 and TRBJ2-5 gives the whole variable domain DAMVIQNPRYQVTQFGKPVTLSCSQTLNHNVMYWYQQKSSQAPKLLFHYYDKDFNNEADTPDNFQSRRPNTSFCFLDIRSPGLGDTAMYLCATSRDLTGADAQYFGPGTRLLVL.

The rearrangement uses TRBV18 and TRBJ1-2, with 7 positions matching TRBD1. Germline CDR1 is KGHSH and CDR2 is LQKENI. This CDR3 is built from 14 residues. Unmatched junction bases numbered 9, after V lost 3 bases and J lost 8 bases. The CDR3 DNA is TGTGCCAGCTCACCCCCGGCAGGGGGTGGGGGCTACACCTTC. Amino acids: CASSPPAGGGGYTF.

The rearrangement links TRBV2 to TRBJ1-5, with D possibly matching TRBD1 (6 bases). This CDR3 region has 14 residues. Germline V gene sequence: CDR1 SNHLY, CDR2 FYNNEI. Trimming left V 6 bases short and J 0 bases short, with 9 bases between. CDR3 amino acids: CASRDSHSNQPQHF. CDR3 bases: TGTGCCAGCAGGGACAGCCATAGCAATCAGCCCCAGCATTTT.

This chain links TRBV29-1 with TRBJ2-2; D perhaps matches TRBD1 (5 bases). The CDR3 sequence is 10 residues long. Germline CDR1 SQVTM, CDR2 ANQGSEA. V gave up 4 bases and J gave up 8 bases, with 5 bases separating them. CDR3 nucleotides: TGCAGCGTTGGGACAGGGGAGCTGTTTTTT. Its protein product is CSVGTGELFF.

J is TRBJ2-7 and V is TRBV18, with 7 bases lining up with TRBD1. Trimming cost V 2 bases and J 6 bases; bases outside gene matches: 4. Germline CDR1 and CDR2: KGHSH and LQKENI. The CDR3 spans 13 residues. CDR3 bases: TGTGCCAGCTCACCAGGGACAGCCCGCGAGCAGTACGTC. Its protein product is CASSPGTAREQYV.